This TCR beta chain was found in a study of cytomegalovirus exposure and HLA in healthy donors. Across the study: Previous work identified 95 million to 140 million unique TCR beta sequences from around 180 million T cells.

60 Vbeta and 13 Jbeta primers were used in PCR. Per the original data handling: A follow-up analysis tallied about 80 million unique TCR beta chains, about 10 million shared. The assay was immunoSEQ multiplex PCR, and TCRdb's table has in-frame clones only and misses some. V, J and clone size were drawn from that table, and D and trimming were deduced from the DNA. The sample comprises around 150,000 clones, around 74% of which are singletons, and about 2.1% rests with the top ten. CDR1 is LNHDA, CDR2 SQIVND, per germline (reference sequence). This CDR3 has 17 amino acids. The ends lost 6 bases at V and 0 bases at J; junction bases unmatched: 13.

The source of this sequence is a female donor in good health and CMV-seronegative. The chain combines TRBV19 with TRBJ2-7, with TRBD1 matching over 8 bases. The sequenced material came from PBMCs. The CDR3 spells CASSEFPPGQVSYEQYF. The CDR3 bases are TGTGCCAGTAGCGAGTTCCCCCCGGGACAGGTCTCCTACGAGCAGTACTTC.